A single sample is the source of the 13 T cell receptor beta chains below, sequenced in a study of vaccination and CD4 T cells after COVID-19. Their recognized antigens are unknown. The study sequenced cultured CD4+ T cell DNA using the Oncomine TCR Beta short-read assay. TCRdb ran MiXCR on the PCR reads and lists one entry per CDR3 protein. The repertoire holds approximately 20,000 distinct CDR3 sequences, with 52% as singletons. Treatment: roughly 11-day PBMC culture with coronavirus spike peptide pools or control peptides (ViraFEST assay). The material sequenced was CD4+ T cells from blood, cultured in vitro. The receptors here all came from a human donor who had recovered from COVID-19.

This clonotype has just a few counts. The rearrangement links TRBV5-8 to TRBJ2-7, with a possible D match to TRBD2 (6 bases). The CDR3 sequence is 14 residues long. V gave up 0 bases and J gave up 6 bases, with 13 bases separating them. Germline V gene sequence: CDR1 SGHTS, CDR2 YDEGEE. CDR3 nucleotides: TGTGCCAGCAGCTTGGAGGCTCTCGGGGGCGAGCAGTACTTC. This encodes CASSLEALGGEQYF.

The gene calls are TRBV5-1 and TRBJ2-7; TRBD1 matches 10 bases. This CDR3 has 16 amino acids. Germline CDR1 reads SGHRS; CDR2 reads YFSETQ. V lost 0 bases, J lost 5 bases, and 8 bases stayed unmatched. CDR3 amino acids: CASSLDLGQGTHEQYF. For the CDR3, the DNA is TGCGCCAGCAGCTTGGATCTGGGACAGGGGACGCACGAGCAGTACTTC. The variable domain in full, with the rest retrieved from reference TRBV5-1 and TRBJ2-7, is KAGVTQTPRYLIKTRGQQVTLSCSPISGHRSVSWYQQTPGQGLQFLFEYFSETQRNKGNFPGRFSGRQFSNSRSEMNVSTLELGDSALYLCASSLDLGQGTHEQYFGPGTRLTVT.

V gene TRBV6-1 combines with J gene TRBJ2-7; 8 bases map to TRBD1. This CDR3 is 14 amino acids long. Per germline, CDR1 MNHNS and CDR2 SASEGT. With 7 bases clipped from V and 2 bases from J, the junction kept 7 bases outside the gene matches. The CDR3 DNA sequence: TGTGCCAGCACGGCACAGGGGGGCCCCTACGAGCAGTACTTC. It is translated as CASTAQGGPYEQYF.

V and J are TRBV2 and TRBJ2-1, with a tentative D call TRBD1 (6 bases). This CDR3 is 14 amino acids long. Trimming removed 3 bases at V and 0 bases at J, with 6 bases between. Germline loops: CDR1 SNHLY, CDR2 FYNNEI. This CDR3 reads CASSDRGSYNEQFF. The CDR3 DNA follows: TGTGCCAGCAGTGACAGGGGCTCCTACAATGAGCAGTTCTTC.

The V and J genes are TRBV28 and TRBJ1-6; unclear D gene. V dropped 4 bases and J dropped 5 bases, with 12 bases sitting between them. Germline V lookup: CDR1 MDHEN, CDR2 SYDVKM. The CDR3 consists of 15 residues. CDR3 in amino acids: CASSSSTGNNSPLHF. The CDR3 DNA follows: TGTGCCAGCAGTTCGTCTACGGGGAATAATTCACCCCTCCACTTT.

The chain carries TRBV12-5 and TRBJ2-1; 11 positions agree with TRBD2. In germline, CDR1 is LGHNT, CDR2 FRNRAP. This CDR3 is 17 amino acids long. The ends lost 1 base at V and 1 base at J; junction bases unmatched: 3. The CDR3 nucleotides are TGTGCTAGTGGTTTGGGGGGACTAGCGGCATCCTACAATGAGCAGTTCTTC. It encodes CASGLGGLAASYNEQFF.

The chain is built from TRBV12-3 or TRBV12-4 and TRBJ1-2; no firm D call. The V gene lost 5 bases and the J gene lost 4 bases, with 8 bases spanning the gap. The CDR3 contains 12 residues. This CDR3 is CASSKDIYGYTF. DNA of the CDR3: TGTGCCAGCAGTAAAGACATCTATGGCTACACCTTC.

J is TRBJ2-1 and V is TRBV6-5; 10 bases fit TRBD1. V gave up 2 bases and J gave up 7 bases; unmatched junction bases: 2. There are 14 residues in the CDR3. CDR1 and CDR2 from the germline V gene are MNHEY and SVGAGI. The CDR3 loop reads CASSYGTGENEQFF. The CDR3 DNA sequence: TGTGCCAGCAGTTACGGGACAGGGGAGAATGAGCAGTTCTTC.

This clonotype was picked up a small number of times. CDR3 DNA: TGTGCCAGCAGTAAGACAGGGAGAACTAGCAATCAGCCCCAGCATTTT. Protein product: CASSKTGRTSNQPQHF. The V call is TRBV27, the J call TRBJ1-5, with 7 bases lining up with TRBD1. Per germline, CDR1 MNHEY and CDR2 SMNVEV (reference sequence). V gave up 5 bases and J gave up 0 bases; unmatched junction bases: 7. The CDR3 extends over 16 amino acids.

This clonotype has only a few counts. CDR3 in amino acids: CSATPIVSSYNEQFF. As DNA, the CDR3 is TGCAGTGCCACCCCTATAGTGAGCTCCTACAATGAGCAGTTCTTC. The J gene is TRBJ2-1, the V gene TRBV20-1; D gene ambiguous. Germline CDR1 is DFQATT and CDR2 is SNEGSKA (reference sequence). V lost 6 bases, J lost 0 bases, and 15 bases lay in between. CDR3 size: 15 residues.

By share, this clonotype ranks as medium-sized (0.01 to 0.1%). This chain links TRBV2 with TRBJ1-4; D unclear. This CDR3 comprises 13 residues. Trimming left V 7 bases short and J 4 bases short, with 10 bases between. Germline V gene sequence: CDR1 SNHLY, CDR2 FYNNEI. The CDR3, as DNA: TGTGCCAGCAATGCAGGACGTAATGAAAAACTGTTTTTT. Translating it yields CASNAGRNEKLFF.

V gene TRBV10-3 combines with J gene TRBJ2-1; D is unclear. The DNA end is a closer match to TRBJ2-7, so the J assignment may be wrong. The CDR3 extends over 13 amino acids. The germline CDR1 and CDR2 sequences are ENHRY and SYGVKD. In DNA form, the CDR3 reads TGTGCCATCAGTGAGGGTGGGCTCTACGAGCAGTACTTC. Encoded protein: CAISEGGLYEQYF.

The table lists this clonotype with a few counts. The V call is TRBV1, the J call TRBJ1-5; TRBD1 is the table's D call and was not checked against the DNA. TRBV1 is classified as a pseudogene. The CDR3 contains 16 residues. The CDR3: CTSSQHPGTGGQPQHF. The CDR3 DNA is TGCACCAGCAGCCAACATCCCGGGACAGGCGGCCAGCCCCAGCATTTT.